This T cell receptor (beta chain) was captured in a study of blood T cell repertoires in COVID-19. In the study overall: The samples span acute and convalescent COVID-19 from the United States, Italy and Spain. The analysed material was cDNA or gDNA that came from T cells, B-cell-depleted T cells, or PBMCs.

The CDR3 totals 12 residues. After removal of 4 bases from V and 8 bases from J, the junction contained 2 bases not matched to a gene. Germline CDR1 and CDR2: LNHDA and SQIVND (reference sequence). Libraries were prepared by immunoSEQ multiplex PCR; TCRdb keeps only in-frame clonotypes and omits some of them. The sample includes about 52,000 clones, around 86% of them seen just once. Sequencing was carried out using peripheral blood. The receptor was isolated from an older man with active COVID-19. The rearrangement uses TRBV19 and TRBJ2-1; 7 bases match TRBD1. The CDR3 DNA reads as TGTGCCAGTAGTAAGGGGGCCCATGAGCAGTTCTTC. This codes for CASSKGAHEQFF.